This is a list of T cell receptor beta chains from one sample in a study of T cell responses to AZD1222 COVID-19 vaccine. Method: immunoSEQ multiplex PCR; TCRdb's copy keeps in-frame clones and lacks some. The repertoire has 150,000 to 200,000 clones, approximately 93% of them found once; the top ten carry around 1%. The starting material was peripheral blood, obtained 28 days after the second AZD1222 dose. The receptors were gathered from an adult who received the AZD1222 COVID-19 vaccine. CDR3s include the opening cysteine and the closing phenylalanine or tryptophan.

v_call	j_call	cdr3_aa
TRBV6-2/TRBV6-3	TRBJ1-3	CASSPGIMRSGNTIYF
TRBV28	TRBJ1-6	CASRLRQGYNSPLHF
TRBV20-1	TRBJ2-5	CSASNPAGGGKTQYF
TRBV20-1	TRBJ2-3	CSASGGGARGASTDTQYF
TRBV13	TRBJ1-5	CASSLGGRGRVFDNQPQHF
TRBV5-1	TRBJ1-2	CASSLGTGVDGYTF
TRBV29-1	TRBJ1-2	CSAMTGTENYGYTF
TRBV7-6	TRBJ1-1	CASSLGQNTEAFF
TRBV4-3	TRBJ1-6	CASSQASFRAANSPLHF
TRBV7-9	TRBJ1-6	CASSPISAGLNNSPLHF
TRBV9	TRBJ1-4	CASSPSGGKGEKLFF
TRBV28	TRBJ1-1	CASSPGTEAFF
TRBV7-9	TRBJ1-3	CASGDRASGNTIYF
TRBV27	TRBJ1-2	CASSLWSEPNYGYTF
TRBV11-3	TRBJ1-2	CATYYGYTF
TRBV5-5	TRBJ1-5	CASSLTGDQPQHF
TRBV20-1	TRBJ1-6	CSASGGRDLASPLHF
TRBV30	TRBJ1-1	CAWRGKGSNTEAFF
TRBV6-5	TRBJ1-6	CASSYSQGAPNSPLHF
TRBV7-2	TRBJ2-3	CASSLELASGGSTDTQYF
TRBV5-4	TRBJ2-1	CASAGYVHNEQFF
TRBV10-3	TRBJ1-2	CAITTTGEDGYTF
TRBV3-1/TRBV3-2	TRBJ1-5	CASSQAGGNQPQHF
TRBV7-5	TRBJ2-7	CARSGRGRDF
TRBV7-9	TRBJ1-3	CASTPDQSRNTIYF
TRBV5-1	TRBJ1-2	CASSFRAEGYGYTF
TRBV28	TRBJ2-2	CASDGTGEAGELFF
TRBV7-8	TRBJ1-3	CASSTGSYGDTIYF
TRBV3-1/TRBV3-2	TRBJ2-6	CASSQDAAAGANVLTF
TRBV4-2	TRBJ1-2	CASSQDPGQEYGYTF
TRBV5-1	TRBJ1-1	CASSSQGTEAFF
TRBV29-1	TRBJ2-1	CSAAARDRLPNEQFF
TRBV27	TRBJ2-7	CASNLPGNSYEQYF
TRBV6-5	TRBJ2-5	CASRTSGVETQYF
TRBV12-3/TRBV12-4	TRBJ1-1	CASRRQVEAFF
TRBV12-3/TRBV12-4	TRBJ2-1	CASSLVYEQFF
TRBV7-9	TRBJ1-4	CASSPRANEKLFF
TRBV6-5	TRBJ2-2	CASSSDRGDTGELFF
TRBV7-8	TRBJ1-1	CASSLEGYLNTEAFF
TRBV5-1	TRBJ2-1	CASSWGQGNYNEQFF
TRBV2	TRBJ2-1	CASNDGGVSSYNEQFF
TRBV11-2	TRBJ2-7	CASSPQQLTYEQYF
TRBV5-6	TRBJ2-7	CASSRTYEQYF
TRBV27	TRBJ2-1	CASSLSSGLAYNEQFF
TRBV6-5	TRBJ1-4	CASSLGGGAREKLFF
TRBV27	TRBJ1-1	CASSRGQGQGTEAFF
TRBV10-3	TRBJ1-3	CAIREAGGDGNTIYF
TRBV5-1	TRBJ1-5	CASSVPGENFQNSGGISCPPQHF
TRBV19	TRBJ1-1	CASVYRGEMNTEAFF